This entry lists 26 T cell receptor beta chains sequenced from one sample in a study of blood T cell repertoires in COVID-19. Only in-frame clones appear in the TCRdb table, and some are missing; sequencing was by immunoSEQ multiplex PCR. The sample includes about 500,000 clones, approximately 86% seen only once; the top ten take roughly 0.7%. The sample taken for sequencing was PBMCs or T cells enriched from blood (not recorded which). The source is a young woman who had recovered from COVID-19.

CDR3 residues: CASRINAGTGGTEAFF. In DNA, the CDR3 is TGTGCCAGTAGGATCAACGCAGGGACAGGGGGCACTGAAGCTTTCTTT. This chain links TRBV19 with TRBJ1-1, with 11 bases that match TRBD1. The CDR3 is made up of 16 amino acids. Germline values: CDR1 LNHDA, CDR2 SQIVND (reference sequence). J was trimmed by 4 bases and V by 6 bases; bases with no gene match: 10. Using reference TRBV19 and TRBJ1-1 for the parts outside the CDR3, the full variable domain is DGGITQSPKYLFRKEGQNVTLSCEQNLNHDAMYWYRQDPGQGLRLIYYSQIVNDFQKGDIAEGYSVSREKKESFPLTVTSAQKNPTAFYLCASRINAGTGGTEAFFGQGTRLTVV.

The V call is TRBV5-6, the J call TRBJ2-1, with unresolved D. V lost 3 bases and J 5 bases, leaving 9 bases between the germline ends. CDR3 length equals 13 residues. Germline V gene lookup returns CDR1 SGHDT and CDR2 YYEEEE. The CDR3 coding sequence is TGTGCCAGCAGCTGGGCCGTTAACAATGAGCAGTTCTTC. Translation: CASSWAVNNEQFF.

This chain joins TRBV29-1 and TRBJ1-5, with D unclear. Trimming took 6 bases from V and 2 from J, leaving 11 bases between them. The length of the CDR3 is 13 residues. Germline V gives CDR1 SQVTM, CDR2 ANQGSEA. The CDR3 DNA follows: TGCAGCGTAAAGGTTAGCGGCAATCAGCCCCAGCATTTT. Amino acid sequence: CSVKVSGNQPQHF.

The chain employs TRBV7-2 and TRBJ2-7, with TRBD2 as a possible D gene (6 bases). Germline loops: CDR1 SGHTA, CDR2 FQGNSA. Trimming pared 0 bases from V and 3 bases from J, leaving 6 bases between. CDR3 length equals 13 residues. CDR3 sequence: CASSLAGGYEQYF. The DNA of the CDR3 is TGTGCCAGCAGCTTAGCGGGGGGCTACGAGCAGTACTTC.

This clone was counted a few times. The chain is built from TRBV6-4 and TRBJ1-3; D perhaps matches TRBD1 (5 bases). The CDR3 loop spans 15 amino acids. Trimming cost V 2 bases and J 6 bases, with 14 bases left between them. Germline V CDR1 and CDR2: MRHNA, SNTAGT. The CDR3 sequence: CASSDGRDGENTIYF. CDR3 bases: TGTGCCAGCAGTGACGGCAGGGATGGAGAAAACACCATATATTTT.

The V and J genes are TRBV15 and TRBJ1-4; 7 bases are a match to TRBD1. V dropped 7 bases and J dropped 2; count of bases not matched to a gene: 13. Germline CDR1 reads LNHNV; CDR2 reads YYDKDF (reference sequence). CDR3 length equals 17 residues. In nucleotides, the CDR3 is TGTGCCACCAAGGCTCTGAAAGGGGGCTGGACTAATGAAAAACTGTTTTTT. This sequence encodes CATKALKGGWTNEKLFF.

The chain couples TRBV2 to TRBJ2-7, with D unclear. Trimming shortened V by 0 bases and J by 7 bases, and 4 bases separated the two germline ends. The CDR3 is 11 amino acids. From germline, CDR1 is SNHLY and CDR2 FYNNEI. CDR3 loop: CASSEAVEQYF. CDR3 in DNA: TGTGCCAGCAGTGAAGCCGTTGAGCAGTACTTC.

The chain carries TRBV19 and TRBJ2-1, with a tentative D call TRBD1 (6 bases). V was shortened by 8 bases and J by 2 bases, with 22 bases between the two germline ends. The CDR3 loop spans 17 amino acids. The germline CDR1 and CDR2 sequences are LNHDA and SQIVND (reference sequence). In nucleotides, the CDR3 is TGTGCCAGTGGCGGGTATGCAGGGGTTAGGGCCTACAATGAGCAGTTCTTC. Translating it yields CASGGYAGVRAYNEQFF.

This clone was observed a few times. The chain is built from TRBV15 and TRBJ1-4; D remains unclear. V lost 6 bases and J 8 bases, leaving 10 bases between the germline ends. The CDR3 has 12 amino acids. CDR1 is LNHNV, CDR2 YYDKDF, per germline (reference sequence). The CDR3 nucleotides are TGTGCCACCAGTTTGGGAGAAGAAAAACTGTTTTTT. This translates into CATSLGEEKLFF.

The chain carries TRBV6-1 and TRBJ1-6, with D hard to call. V was clipped by 2 bases and J by 7 bases, with 9 bases between them. The CDR3 totals 14 residues. The V gene's germline CDR1 is MNHNS and CDR2 SASEGT. For the CDR3, the DNA is TGTGCCAGCAGTGAAATGTGGAGGAATTCACCCCTCCACTTT. It translates to CASSEMWRNSPLHF.

The chain recombines TRBV18 with TRBJ1-1; a weak D match, TRBD1 (6 bases). There are 14 residues in the CDR3. Germline assignment: CDR1 KGHSH and CDR2 LQKENI. V was clipped by 4 bases and J by 5 bases, with 14 bases between them. The CDR3 loop reads CASSLRGLETEAFF. DNA for the CDR3: TGTGCCAGCTCACTTAGGGGGTTGGAAACTGAAGCTTTCTTT.

This chain links TRBV7-8 with TRBJ2-5; D perhaps matches TRBD1 (5 bases). Germline CDR1 SGHVS, CDR2 FQNEAQ. The length of the CDR3 is 18 residues. The V gene lost 4 bases and the J gene lost 4 bases, with 25 bases spanning the gap. The DNA of the CDR3 is TGTGCCAGCAGCTCCCCCGGCCGGCAGGGCTCATCAGGAGAGACCCAGTACTTC. This encodes CASSSPGRQGSSGETQYF.

The J gene is TRBJ2-1, the V gene TRBV24-1; TRBD2 is a possible D gene (6 bases). CDR1 KGHDR and CDR2 SFDVKD come from the germline V gene. Trimming took off 6 bases at V and 1 base at J, with 12 bases between the two ends. The CDR3 totals 15 residues. CDR3 DNA sequence: TGTGCCACCAGTCCCGGCGGGGTATCCTACAATGAGCAGTTCTTC. It specifies CATSPGGVSYNEQFF.

The genes are TRBV5-5 and TRBJ1-1; TRBD1 matches at 7 bases. This CDR3 comprises 17 residues. V was clipped by 0 bases and J by 1 base; unmatched bases: 9. Germline V gene data show CDR1 as SGHKS and CDR2 as YYEKEE (reference sequence). The chain's CDR3 is CASSLGFPTGPNTEAFF. CDR3 in DNA: TGTGCCAGCAGCTTGGGTTTCCCGACAGGGCCGAACACTGAAGCTTTCTTT.

The gene calls are TRBV5-1 and TRBJ1-3; 7 positions match TRBD1. V lost 4 bases to trimming and J lost 2 bases; unmatched junction nucleotides: 3. This CDR3 region has 14 residues. In germline, CDR1 is SGHRS, CDR2 YFSETQ. DNA of the CDR3: TGCGCCAGCAGCGTGACAGGGACTGGAAACACCATATATTTT. Amino acids: CASSVTGTGNTIYF.

This chain joins TRBV10-3 and TRBJ2-5, with D perhaps TRBD2 (6 bases). The germline V and J ends were trimmed by 10 bases and 4 bases, with 10 bases remaining between them. This CDR3 has 11 residues. Per germline, CDR1 ENHRY and CDR2 SYGVKD. The CDR3 bases are TGTGCCAGCGGGACGGGAGAGACCCAGTACTTC. Its translation is CASGTGETQYF.

The chain links TRBV6-5 to TRBJ1-3; D not resolved. CDR1 is MNHEY, CDR2 SVGAGI, per germline. The ends were cut back, 0 bases at V and 1 base at J, with 7 bases in the middle. This CDR3 has 15 amino acids. CDR3 sequence reads: CASSYSGESGNTIYF. The CDR3 DNA follows: TGTGCCAGCAGTTACTCCGGGGAATCTGGAAACACCATATATTTT.

J is TRBJ1-4 and V is TRBV15; TRBD1 might be the D (6 bases). The CDR3 covers 17 residues. Looked up from germline, CDR1 is LNHNV and CDR2 is YYDKDF (reference sequence). The V gene lost 0 bases and the J gene lost 4 bases, with 15 bases spanning the gap. The CDR3 DNA follows: TGTGCCACCAGCAGAGACCACCGACGGACAGATAATGAAAAACTGTTTTTT. Amino acid sequence: CATSRDHRRTDNEKLFF. The whole variable domain, filled in from reference TRBV15 and TRBJ1-4, reads DAMVIQNPRYQVTQFGKPVTLSCSQTLNHNVMYWYQQKSSQAPKLLFHYYDKDFNNEADTPDNFQSRRPNTSFCFLDIRSPGLGDTAMYLCATSRDHRRTDNEKLFFGSGTQLSVL.

The gene calls are TRBV12-5 and TRBJ1-2, with 8 bases matching TRBD1. The germline gives CDR1 LGHNT, CDR2 FRNRAP. The J segment lost 3 bases and the V segment lost 5 bases, leaving 8 bases of the junction unmatched. The CDR3 sequence is 15 residues long. Here the CDR3 DNA reads TGTGCTAGTGGTGCGGGACAGGTGCTTCACTATGGCTACACCTTC. Its translation: CASGAGQVLHYGYTF.

The J gene is TRBJ2-1, the V gene TRBV5-1, with 8 bases lining up with TRBD1. Germline assignment: CDR1 SGHRS and CDR2 YFSETQ. This CDR3 has 14 amino acids. The V and J ends lost 4 bases and 7 bases, in that order; junction bases with no gene match: 7. The CDR3 protein is CASSVSGQANEQFF. CDR3 nucleotide sequence: TGCGCCAGCAGCGTGTCGGGACAGGCGAATGAGCAGTTCTTC.

In its sample, this clone was seen a few times. The chain employs TRBV11-3 and TRBJ2-3; perhaps TRBD2 as D (5 bases). V lost 0 bases and J 5 bases, leaving 9 bases between the germline ends. The CDR3 has 14 residues. Germline values: CDR1 SGHNT, CDR2 YENEEA. The CDR3 nucleotides read TGTGCCAGCAGCTTAGAAGCCGGGGTAGATACGCAGTATTTT. Translating it yields CASSLEAGVDTQYF.

The chain uses TRBV3-1 (or the pseudogene TRBV3-2) and TRBJ1-4; D is ambiguous. Trimming cost V 0 bases and J 0 bases, with 8 bases left between them. The CDR3 runs 16 residues. Looked up from germline, CDR1 is LGHDT and CDR2 is YNNKEL (reference sequence). The CDR3 loop is CASSQDSTATNEKLFF. CDR3 sequence (DNA): TGTGCCAGCAGCCAAGATTCAACAGCAACTAATGAAAAACTGTTTTTT.

The rearrangement joins TRBV5-1 to TRBJ1-1; TRBD1 aligns across 7 bases. The V gene's germline CDR1 is SGHRS and CDR2 YFSETQ. With 2 bases clipped from V and 4 bases from J, the junction kept 5 bases outside the gene matches. This CDR3 comprises 14 residues. The CDR3 nucleotides are TGCGCCAGCAGCTTACAGGGGCAGAGCACTGAAGCTTTCTTT. It encodes CASSLQGQSTEAFF.

The chain has TRBV2 and TRBJ1-1, with 10 bases aligning to TRBD1. The trim removed 8 bases at V and 0 bases at J, leaving 6 bases unmatched. Germline V gene lookup returns CDR1 SNHLY and CDR2 FYNNEI. This CDR3 is 15 amino acids long. The DNA of the CDR3 is TGTGCCAGCTACCGGGACAGGGGAGTGAACACTGAAGCTTTCTTT. Translation gives CASYRDRGVNTEAFF.

The chain employs TRBV10-1 and TRBJ1-1, with TRBD1 matching over 9 bases. From germline, CDR1 is WNHNN and CDR2 SYGVQD (reference sequence). The length of the CDR3 is 15 residues. J lost 5 bases, V lost 6 bases, and 10 bases had no gene match. In DNA form, the CDR3 reads TGCGCCAGCAGAAAGGACAGGGGAGAAGGGACTGAAGCTTTCTTT. Its translation is CASRKDRGEGTEAFF.

Written as DNA, the CDR3 is TGTGCCAGCATACGGGAGGTAAGCTCCTACGAGCAGTACTTC. Residues: CASIREVSSYEQYF. The gene calls are TRBV2 and TRBJ2-7; 7 nucleotides align to TRBD2. CDR1 SNHLY and CDR2 FYNNEI come from the germline V gene. V dropped 7 bases and J dropped 0; count of bases not matched to a gene: 6. The CDR3 sequence is 14 residues long. Together with reference TRBV2 and TRBJ2-7, the CDR3 gives the full variable domain: EPEVTQTPSHQVTQMGQEVILRCVPISNHLYFYWYRQILGQKVEFLVSFYNNEISEKSEIFDDQFSVERPDGSNFTLKIRSTKLEDSAMYFCASIREVSSYEQYFGPGTRLTVT.